This T cell receptor beta chain was recorded in a study of T cell repertoires in ileal Crohn's disease. Profiled with immunoSEQ multiplex PCR; TCRdb holds only in-frame clones, not every one. The table records around 15,000 clones, 80% of them present only once. Trimming took 4 bases from V and 8 from J; bases not matched to a gene: 11. CDR1 SGHDT and CDR2 YYEEEE come from the germline V gene. The CDR3 spans 15 residues. The chain is built from TRBV5-6 and TRBJ2-1; 8 bases match TRBD1. Sequencing used ileal tissue. The clonotype was recovered from an adult with Crohn's disease. CDR3 sequence reads: CASSLDRGTSYEQFF. In DNA form, the CDR3 reads TGTGCCAGCAGCCTCGACAGGGGTACCTCATATGAGCAGTTCTTC. The full variable domain, with the rest looked up from reference TRBV5-6 and TRBJ2-1, is DAGVTQSPTHLIKTRGQQVTLRCSPKSGHDTVSWYQQALGQGPQFIFQYYEEEERQRGNFPDRFSGHQFPNYSSELNVNALLLGDSALYLCASSLDRGTSYEQFFGPGTRLTVL.